The source of this TCR beta chain is a study of CD8 T cells in Susac syndrome. The CDR3 runs to 15 residues. With 4 bases removed from V and 2 bases from J, the gap between germline ends came to 14 bases. Germline values: CDR1 MDHEN, CDR2 SYDVKM. Reverse transcription of about 0.5 to 1 ug RNA was carried out with random hexamers. One entry per CDR3 protein, called by TCRdb with MiXCR from the immunoSEQ multiplex PCR reads. The repertoire holds 150,000 to 160,000 distinct CDR3 sequences, with roughly 94% as singletons. The clonotype was recovered from a human donor with multiple sclerosis. The chain is built from TRBV28 and TRBJ1-2; D unclear. Source material: CD8+ T cells from PBMCs. This CDR3 reads CASSSPVGRNYGYTF. In DNA, the CDR3 is TGTGCCAGCAGTTCCCCCGTAGGGAGAAACTATGGCTACACCTTC.